Presented here are 4 T cell receptor beta chains from one specimen sequenced in a study of regulatory T cells in long-lasting Graves disease. Library construction for TCR beta used iRepertoire HTBI primers and Arm-PCR of CDR3 regions. In TCRdb, the multiplex PCR reads were re-called with MiXCR into one record per CDR3 protein. The data hold 350,000 to 500,000 distinct CDR3 sequences, with roughly 15% observed a single time. As for time point: newly diagnosed GD, antithyroid drugs for less than 3 months. From RNA extracted from PBMCs, the TCR library was made. Another study also made use of these data, one on T cells in Graves' hyperthyroidism and ophthalmopathy.

The sample in question was peripheral blood mononuclear cells (PBMCs), obtained at new diagnosis, from a patient treated with antithyroid drugs. Source of these receptors: a woman in her forties or fifties with Graves disease.

This clonotype was recorded at least ten times. V and J are TRBV11-2 and TRBJ1-6; 8 bases line up with TRBD1. The CDR3 runs 13 residues. Per the germline V gene, CDR1 is SGHAT and CDR2 is FQNNGV. V lost 5 bases to trimming and J lost 10 bases; unmatched junction nucleotides: 4. The CDR3 sequence: CASSGDRGSPLHF. CDR3 nucleotides: TGTGCCAGCAGCGGAGACAGGGGATCACCCCTCCACTTT.

This clonotype appeared many times. CDR3 bases: TGTGCCAGCAGTCTAACTTACAGGAACACTGAAGCTTTCTTT. Its translation is CASSLTYRNTEAFF. The chain couples TRBV28 to TRBJ1-1; D not certain. CDR1 and CDR2 (germline): MDHEN, SYDVKM. The CDR3 is 14 amino acids. V dropped 5 bases and J dropped 1 base, with 11 bases sitting between them. Drawing the rest from reference TRBV28 and TRBJ1-1, the complete variable domain is DVKVTQSSRYLVKRTGEKVFLECVQDMDHENMFWYRQDPGLGLRLIYFSYDVKMKEKGDIPEGYSVSREKKERFSLILESASTNQTSMYLCASSLTYRNTEAFFGQGTRLTVV.

Details on this clonotype: This sequence is one base from a far larger clone and is likely a read error. The rearrangement uses TRBV7-9 and TRBJ2-7, with TRBD1 matching over 10 bases. Looked up from germline, CDR1 is SEHNR and CDR2 is FQNEAQ (reference sequence). The CDR3 runs 14 residues. CDR3 DNA: TGTGCCAGCAGCTCCGGGACAGGGGCCTACAAGCAGTACTTC. Translation gives CASSSGTGAYKQYF.

This clonotype was counted many times. The chain is built from TRBV20-1 and TRBJ2-1, with 9 nucleotides matching TRBD2. The CDR3 consists of 16 residues. Germline loops: CDR1 DFQATT, CDR2 SNEGSKA (reference sequence). Trimming took 0 bases from V and 5 from J; bases not matched to a gene: 8. As DNA, the CDR3 is TGCAGTGCTAGAGATTTCCGCGCGGGAGGGGACAATGAGCAGTTCTTC. It encodes CSARDFRAGGDNEQFF.